This passage covers 24 T cell receptor beta chains from one sample sequenced in a study of patients and donors after allogeneic stem cell transplantation (dated by TCRdb to 2018 to 2020). The protocol used for the library was RT-PCR. TCRdb lists the instrument as NextSeq 550. TCRdb redid the processing of the public reads, applying fastp at Q25 and MiXCR, and retained in-frame beta chains. CDR3 protein sequences are deduplicated, and each keeps its most common genes and DNA. The sample yields 160,000 or so distinct CDR3 sequences; 24% were counted once. Roughly 26% of the sample is held by the ten biggest clonotypes. Sequences were obtained from blood, either unsorted or a sorted T cell fraction (not recorded which). The receptors stem from a human donor who was either an allogeneic HSCT recipient or a stem cell or donor lymphocyte infusion donor (not recorded which). It is not recorded whose cells these are; they may come from a transplant donor.

The genes are TRBV20-1 and TRBJ2-7; perhaps TRBD1 as D (7 bases). The V gene lost 4 bases and the J gene lost 2 bases, with 18 bases spanning the gap. This CDR3 is built from 15 residues. CDR1 and CDR2 from the germline V gene are DFQATT and SNEGSKA (reference sequence). Here the CDR3 reads CSATTPPGGTYEQYF. The CDR3 region has the DNA TGCAGTGCTACAACTCCCCCAGGGGGGACCTACGAGCAGTACTTC.

This clonotype was recorded many times. For the CDR3, the DNA is TGTGCCAGCAGTTTGCAGGGTCTGAACACTGAAGCTTTCTTT. It encodes CASSLQGLNTEAFF. The chain employs TRBV12-3 or TRBV12-4 and TRBJ1-1, with TRBD1 as a possible D gene (5 bases). This CDR3 region has 14 residues. Trimming left V 3 bases short and J 0 bases short, with 8 bases between.

V gene TRBV7-8 combines with J gene TRBJ1-2; D is unclear. Trimming pared 1 base from V and 3 bases from J, leaving 6 bases between. Germline V CDR1 and CDR2: SGHVS, FQNEAQ. CDR3 length: 13 amino acids. CDR3 sequence (DNA): TGTGCCAGCAGCTTAGTTGGGGACTATGGCTACACCTTC. Its protein is CASSLVGDYGYTF.

This clonotype has more than one count but fewer than ten. The V and J genes are TRBV6-6 and TRBJ1-1; D is unresolved. The CDR3 spans 16 residues. CDR1 is MNHNY and CDR2 is SVGAGI in the germline V gene (reference sequence). V dropped 6 bases and J dropped 3 bases, with 20 bases sitting between them. CDR3 DNA sequence: TGTGCCAGCAGCCGTACAATGGGGAGTTGGGACACTGAAGCTTTCTTT. The encoded protein is CASSRTMGSWDTEAFF.

The J gene is TRBJ2-7, the V gene TRBV5-1; TRBD1 agrees at 11 bases. V lost 4 bases and J lost 3; bases outside the gene matches: 9. Germline values: CDR1 SGHRS, CDR2 YFSETQ. The CDR3 covers 16 residues. The CDR3 sequence: CASSLSLGTGGYEQYF. The CDR3 nucleotides are TGCGCCAGCAGCCTTTCCCTGGGGACAGGGGGCTACGAGCAGTACTTC.

This clonotype was seen a few times. V is TRBV5-1 and J is TRBJ2-3; D unresolved. CDR1 SGHRS and CDR2 YFSETQ come from the germline V gene. The CDR3 covers 13 residues. The V end was cut by 4 bases, the J end by 3 bases, with 9 bases between. For the CDR3, the DNA is TGCGCCAGCAGCCCAATAGCAACAGATACGCAGTATTTT. Its protein product is CASSPIATDTQYF.

The chain employs TRBV7-2 and TRBJ1-2; 9 nucleotides line up with TRBD1. The CDR3 length is 13 residues. V was pared by 4 bases and J by 11 bases, with 8 bases of the junction left unmatched. Germline CDR1 and CDR2: SGHTA and FQGNSA. CDR3 region: CASSSGTGLFYTF. CDR3 coding DNA: TGTGCCAGCAGCTCCGGGACAGGGCTTTTTTACACCTTC.

This clonotype was counted a few times. V gene TRBV7-9 combines with J gene TRBJ2-1, with 7 nucleotides matching TRBD1. This CDR3 spans 15 amino acids. In germline, CDR1 is SEHNR, CDR2 FQNEAQ (reference sequence). V trimming: 4 bases; J trimming: 8 bases; junction bases outside the gene matches: 11. Here the CDR3 reads CASSSTSTGFYEQFF. The CDR3, as DNA: TGTGCCAGCAGCTCGACCTCGACAGGGTTCTATGAGCAGTTCTTC.

V gene TRBV12-3 or TRBV12-4 combines with J gene TRBJ1-2, with a tentative D call TRBD1 (5 bases). This CDR3 is 12 amino acids long. V gave up 3 bases and J gave up 5 bases, with 7 bases separating them. The DNA for the CDR3 is TGTGCCAGCAGTTTGACAGAATATGGCTACACCTTC. Translating gives CASSLTEYGYTF.

The table lists this clonotype with a few counts. V and J are TRBV7-2 and TRBJ1-1; a weak D match, TRBD1 (5 bases). The germline V gene encodes CDR1 SGHTA and CDR2 FQGNSA. The length of the CDR3 is 11 residues. V lost 8 bases and J lost 7, with 11 bases in between. The CDR3 bases are TGTGCCAGCGGACAAATCGTTGAAGCTTTCTTT. Translating it yields CASGQIVEAFF.

The CDR3 region is CSVEDLRTGEYYGYTF. CDR3 coding DNA: TGCAGCGTTGAAGATCTGAGGACAGGGGAGTACTATGGCTACACCTTC. The chain is built from TRBV29-1 and TRBJ1-2; 9 bases line up with TRBD1. The CDR3 sequence is 16 residues long. The V and J ends lost 0 bases and 3 bases, in that order; junction bases with no gene match: 8. Germline loops: CDR1 SQVTM, CDR2 ANQGSEA.

The chain couples TRBV19 to TRBJ1-4; no firm D call. The CDR3 length is 13 residues. The germline V gene has CDR1 LNHDA and CDR2 SQIVND (reference sequence). The germline V and J ends were trimmed by 3 bases and 8 bases, with 10 bases remaining between them. The DNA for the CDR3 is TGTGCCAGTAGTATTCCTGGTGGGGAAAAACTGTTTTTT. This encodes CASSIPGGEKLFF.

This chain joins TRBV21-1 and TRBJ1-5; the D segment call TRBD1 is taken from the table without a DNA check. TRBV21-1 is flagged as a pseudogene. The CDR3 is 17 residues long. CDR3 sequence reads: CARGRDRGGDSNQPQHF. Written as DNA, the CDR3 is TGTGCCAGAGGAAGGGACAGGGGTGGAGATAGCAATCAGCCCCAGCATTTT.

Only a few counts were recorded for this clonotype. This sequence joins TRBV29-1 and TRBJ1-1; D is unclear. Germline V gene sequence: CDR1 SQVTM, CDR2 ANQGSEA. Trimming stripped 3 bases from V and 0 bases from J, with 11 bases between. The CDR3 has 14 residues. This CDR3 is CSVERHRMNTEAFF. For the CDR3, the DNA is TGCAGCGTTGAGAGACATCGGATGAACACTGAAGCTTTCTTT. Complete variable domain (other parts from reference TRBV29-1 and TRBJ1-1): SAVISQKPSRDICQRGTSLTIQCQVDSQVTMMFWYRQQPGQSLTLIATANQGSEATYESGFVIDKFPISRPNLTFSTLTVSNMSPEDSSIYLCSVERHRMNTEAFFGQGTRLTVV.

This clonotype showed up just a few times. The chain has TRBV5-6 and TRBJ2-1, with TRBD1 matching over 12 bases. CDR3 length: 15 amino acids. From germline, CDR1 is SGHDT and CDR2 YYEEEE. V lost 4 bases, J lost 7 bases, and 6 bases stayed unmatched. This CDR3 is CASSRGTGGRNEQFF. The CDR3, as DNA: TGTGCCAGCAGCCGAGGGACAGGGGGCCGGAATGAGCAGTTCTTC.

This chain connects TRBV5-1 to TRBJ2-7, with TRBD2 matching 8 bases. The CDR3 runs to 14 residues. Germline V gene data show CDR1 as SGHRS and CDR2 as YFSETQ. Trimming took 4 bases from V and 4 from J; bases not matched to a gene: 7. CDR3 loop: CASSQGTSIYEQYF. The CDR3 DNA reads as TGCGCCAGCAGCCAAGGGACTAGTATTTACGAGCAGTACTTC.

In its sample, this clonotype was seen a few times. The V gene is TRBV18, the J gene TRBJ2-7, with no clear D. V lost 2 bases, J lost 0 bases, and 8 bases lay in between. CDR3 length equals 14 residues. Germline-derived CDR1 and CDR2 are KGHSH and LQKENI. The CDR3 is CASSPGEGSYEQYF. CDR3 bases: TGTGCCAGCTCACCAGGGGAAGGCTCCTACGAGCAGTACTTC.

This clonotype turned up a few times. This chain links TRBV14 with TRBJ2-1, with D maybe TRBD1 (5 bases). Trimming shortened V by 2 bases and J by 7 bases, and 9 bases separated the two germline ends. Germline values: CDR1 SGHDN, CDR2 FVKESK. The CDR3 is 13 residues long. The CDR3 here is CASSQRQRNEQFF. CDR3 nucleotides: TGTGCCAGCAGCCAAAGACAGCGAAATGAGCAGTTCTTC. The whole variable domain, remainder taken from reference TRBV14 and TRBJ2-1, is EAGVTQFPSHSVIEKGQTVTLRCDPISGHDNLYWYRRVMGKEIKFLLHFVKESKQDESGMPNNRFLAERTGGTYSTLKVQPAELEDSGVYFCASSQRQRNEQFFGPGTRLTVL.

This clonotype was seen a few times. The rearrangement uses TRBV9 and TRBJ1-2; D gene uncertain. Trimming took off 5 bases at V and 2 bases at J, with 7 bases between the two ends. CDR1 is SGDLS and CDR2 is YYNGEE in the germline V gene. The CDR3 extends over 12 amino acids. The CDR3 nucleotides are TGTGCCAGCAGGGGAGCCAACTATGGCTACACCTTC. As protein: CASRGANYGYTF.

This clonotype was recorded a few times. The V gene is TRBV13, the J gene TRBJ1-2, with D uncertain. CDR1 PRHDT and CDR2 FYEKMQ come from the germline V gene (reference sequence). The CDR3 runs 13 residues. V was shortened by 0 bases and J by 4 bases, with 6 bases between the two germline ends. DNA for the CDR3: TGTGCCAGCAGCTTAGGAAACTTCTATGGCTACACCTTC. Protein: CASSLGNFYGYTF.

This clonotype was picked up a small number of times. The rearrangement joins TRBV12-3 or TRBV12-4 to TRBJ2-5, with unresolved D. This CDR3 is built from 13 residues. V lost 3 bases, J lost 2 bases, and 7 bases lay in between. The DNA of the CDR3 is TGTGCCAGCAGTTTTTGGCAGCAAGAGACCCAGTACTTC. Its protein is CASSFWQQETQYF.

This chain links TRBV4-3 with TRBJ1-2; D gene uncertain. The CDR3 is made up of 14 amino acids. The germline V and J ends were trimmed by 0 bases and 4 bases, with 9 bases remaining between them. Germline loops: CDR1 LGHNA, CDR2 YSLEER. DNA of the CDR3: TGCGCCAGCAGCCAAGAAGGTGGGCTCTATGGCTACACCTTC. Translating it yields CASSQEGGLYGYTF.

This clonotype appeared a few times. The chain joins TRBV11-2 to TRBJ2-5, with TRBD2 identical over 12 bases. The ends lost 2 bases at V and 2 bases at J; junction bases unmatched: 6. This CDR3 comprises 17 residues. Germline values: CDR1 SGHAT, CDR2 FQNNGV. The CDR3 sequence: CASSLTSGGNTQETQYF. The CDR3 DNA sequence: TGTGCCAGCAGCTTAACTAGCGGGGGGAACACACAAGAGACCCAGTACTTC.

Here the CDR3 DNA reads TGTGCCAGCAGCGCAGGGGGGACAAATGAGCAGTTCTTC. Protein product: CASSAGGTNEQFF. V usage is TRBV9 and J usage is TRBJ2-1, with D tentatively TRBD1 (7 bases). The V and J ends lost 3 bases and 7 bases respectively, with 11 bases between them. Germline assignment: CDR1 SGDLS and CDR2 YYNGEE. The CDR3 consists of 13 residues.